This T cell receptor beta chain was identified in a study of CD8+CD57+ T cells in acquired aplastic anemia. CDR3 and TCR beta VDJ profiling relied on genomic DNA as the template. TCRdb called the reads again in MiXCR, with one record for every CDR3 protein. Of roughly 500,000 distinct CDR3 sequences listed, around 32% were seen once; the top ten hold 0.75% to 0.95%. The study, taken as a whole, reports: The CD8+ Simpson's diversity of patients and controls was not significantly different.

A word on this clonotype: As yet, its antigen is unknown.

CDR1 ENHRY and CDR2 SYGVKD come from the germline V gene. Trimming shortened V by 10 bases and J by 6 bases, and 19 bases separated the two germline ends. The CDR3 covers 13 residues. Patients chosen for sequencing had shown CD8+CD57+ cell expansion by flow cytometry. This TCR derives from a human donor with aplastic anemia. The specimen sequenced was sorted CD4+, CD8+, or CD8+CD57+ T cells (not recorded which) from PBMCs. The V and J genes are TRBV10-3 and TRBJ2-7; D may be TRBD1 (5 bases). Here the CDR3 reads CASGATTESEQYF. For the CDR3, the DNA is TGTGCCAGCGGTGCGACGACAGAGTCCGAGCAGTACTTC.